Sequencing of this T cell receptor beta chain was carried out in a study of response to subunit inactivated influenza vaccine. TCRdb itself ran the RT-PCR reads through MiXCR, one entry per CDR3 protein. Found here are some 480,000 distinct CDR3 sequences, over 9.5% of them singletons; the top ten hold over 9.5%. There are a few counts of this clonotype. Its specificity is not known. General study results and limits: With each seasonal influenza vaccination, the authors suggested, few new T cells are recruited.

The sample was PBMCs from blood, taken 35 to 45 days after vaccination. The receptor was derived from a man in his fifties who received an inactivated influenza vaccine.

The CDR3 region is CASSYVTSGPYNEQFF. The CDR3 DNA reads TGTGCCAGCAGTTACGTGACTAGCGGGCCCTACAATGAGCAGTTCTTC. The genes are TRBV28 and TRBJ2-1, with 10 bases fitting TRBD2. Germline values: CDR1 MDHEN, CDR2 SYDVKM. The CDR3 is 16 residues long. The trim removed 4 bases at V and 2 bases at J, leaving 5 bases unmatched.